The entry below describes one T cell receptor (beta chain). Its specificity is unknown. The sample is drawn from a study of identifying expanded T cells in peripheral blood. Healthy donors had no documented immune events, such as infections, while sampled. The method was immunoSEQ multiplex PCR; TCRdb's version includes in-frame clones alone and lacks a portion of them. Altogether 83,000 or so clones are present, approximately 91% being singletons, with the ten largest covering 3.5% to 5%. The CDR3 has 13 amino acids. Trimming cost V 1 base and J 8 bases, with 11 bases left between them. Germline V lookup: CDR1 MDHEN, CDR2 SYDVKM. Study results and limitations: Variance in clone template counts between approximately two-week samples significantly increased with total template count across all healthy donors. Over about two and four weeks, about 15 and 19 clones changed, versus 1.2 between replicates.

The chain has TRBV28 and TRBJ1-1; D gene unclear. The sequence came from a person aged 18 to 70 in good health. The sequenced sample was blood. CDR3 residues: CASSLFGYSEAFF. In nucleotides, the CDR3 is TGTGCCAGCAGTTTATTCGGCTACTCCGAAGCTTTCTTT.